This T cell receptor (beta chain) was retrieved from a study of T-cell reconstitution after alpha-beta-depleted transplantation in children. V gave up 4 bases and J gave up 7 bases; unmatched junction bases: 11. CDR1 and CDR2 (germline): SGHDT, YYEEEE. CDR3 length: 15 amino acids. This clonotype has only a few counts. The TCRbeta library incorporated unique molecular identifiers. Each CDR3 protein is one row after TCRdb ran MiXCR on the PCR reads. The repertoire has around 200,000 distinct CDR3 sequences, about 9.5% of them found once; the top ten carry roughly 6.2%. The sequenced sample was PBMCs from the stem cell graft donor, obtained from the stem cell graft. The V gene is TRBV5-6, the J gene TRBJ2-1; 7 nucleotides match TRBD1. This receptor was taken from a human donor who donated a stem cell graft to a child with acute lymphoblastic leukemia. The CDR3 bases are TGTGCCAGCAGCCCAACCCTGACAGGGCTGAATGAGCAGTTCTTC. It encodes CASSPTLTGLNEQFF. The full variable domain, with the rest looked up from reference TRBV5-6 and TRBJ2-1, is DAGVTQSPTHLIKTRGQQVTLRCSPKSGHDTVSWYQQALGQGPQFIFQYYEEEERQRGNFPDRFSGHQFPNYSSELNVNALLLGDSALYLCASSPTLTGLNEQFFGPGTRLTVL.